A selection of T cell receptor beta chains follows, all from one sample in a study of cytomegalovirus exposure and HLA in healthy donors. Clones were read by immunoSEQ multiplex PCR, and TCRdb kept only the in-frame ones, dropping some. Here the sample spans 150,000 or so clones, more than 70% being singletons. The sequenced sample consisted of PBMCs. The receptors stem from a male donor in good health and CMV-seronegative. The CDR3 runs from the conserved cysteine through the conserved F or W. The D gene is left open where the match is weak. Clone size, where shown, is once, few, many, or a class for clones that have expanded.

clone_size,v_call,j_call,d_call,cdr3_nt,cdr3_aa
once,TRBV29-1,TRBJ2-1,TRBD2,TGCAGCGTTGATGGGACTAGCGGGTTGTACAATGAGCAGTTCTTC,CSVDGTSGLYNEQFF
-,TRBV28,TRBJ2-2,TRBD2,TGTGCCAGCAGTTTATTGTCTAGCGGAGGCACCGGGGAGCTGTTTTTT,CASSLLSSGGTGELFF
-,TRBV29-1,TRBJ2-1,TRBD2,TGCAGCGTTGAAGGACTAGCAGAATCGTACAATGAGCAGTTCTTC,CSVEGLAESYNEQFF
-,TRBV4-1,TRBJ1-4,TRBD1,TGCGCCAGCAGCCAAGGGACAGGAAATGAAAAACTGTTTTTT,CASSQGTGNEKLFF
-,TRBV5-1,TRBJ1-6,TRBD1,TGCGCCAGCAGCTGGTCAGGGGGCGATTCACCCCTCCACTTT,CASSWSGGDSPLHF
-,TRBV5-1,TRBJ1-2,-,TGCGCCAGCAGCCCGGACATTAACTATGGCTACACCTTC,CASSPDINYGYTF
-,TRBV5-8,TRBJ2-1,-,TGTGCCAGCAGCTTGGGGGGGGTAATGGGGCAGTTCTTC,CASSLGGVMGQFF
once,TRBV7-2,TRBJ2-3,-,TGTGCCAGCAGCTTAGTCACTAGTCTCCCCCCTGTAGATACGCAGTATTTT,CASSLVTSLPPVDTQYF
-,TRBV5-1,TRBJ2-4,-,TGCGCCAGCAGCTTGGCGACAGGAAAAGACATTCAGTACTTC,CASSLATGKDIQYF
-,TRBV4-1,TRBJ2-7,-,TGCGCCAGCAGCCAGAGGACCGGGGGATACTACGAGCAGTACTTC,CASSQRTGGYYEQYF
-,TRBV5-8,TRBJ2-6,TRBD1,TGTGCCAGCAGCTTTCCGACAGGGGGCGGGTCTGGGGCCAACGTCCTGACTTTC,CASSFPTGGGSGANVLTF
-,TRBV5-1,TRBJ1-1,TRBD1,TGCGCCAGCAGCTTAACAGGAAACAGGGGGTCTGAAGCTTTCTTT,CASSLTGNRGSEAFF
-,TRBV19,TRBJ2-1,-,TGTGCCAGTAGGGGGACTCCTCAAACCTACAATGAGCAGTTCTTC,CASRGTPQTYNEQFF